This T cell receptor beta chain stems from a study of blood T cell repertoires in COVID-19. Study context: Sources were T cells, B-cell-depleted T cells, or PBMCs; the material itself was cDNA or gDNA.

This clone was picked up one time. This table comes from immunoSEQ multiplex PCR, and its TCRdb copy is limited to in-frame clones, with some not included. Here the sample spans around 67,000 clones, about 93% being singletons. Germline loops: CDR1 LGHNA, CDR2 YNFKEQ. The junction had 8 bases not matched to a gene; V was cut back by 0 bases and J by 11 bases. The CDR3 runs 15 residues. Material: peripheral blood. The chain couples TRBV4-2 to TRBJ2-7, with 12 nucleotides matching TRBD2. The sequence was collected from a human donor in a cohort sampled during active COVID-19. The CDR3 nucleotides are TGTGCCAGCAGCCAAGATACGCTAGCGGGGGGGCTGAAGTACTTC. Residues: CASSQDTLAGGLKYF.